The rows below give T cell receptor beta chains drawn from one sample of a study of blood T cell repertoires in COVID-19. Assay: immunoSEQ multiplex PCR; the TCRdb copy retains only in-frame clones and omits some. The top ten hold 12% of the sample, which has more than 150,000 clones, 81% seen once. The material sequenced was peripheral blood. Every receptor here comes from a woman of 80 years or more with COVID-19, enrolled during active disease. The CDR3 runs from the conserved cysteine through the conserved F or W. The order of the fields is V gene, clone size, D gene, J gene, CDR3 DNA, CDR3 protein. A D gene is named only where the DNA matches it firmly. Clone size is not always given. Where it is, it says once, few, many or a class for expanded clones.

V: TRBV21-1
size: NA
D: NA
J: TRBJ1-1
DNA: TGTGCCAGCAGCAAAGAGGAGGGGGGGAGAACTGAAGCTTTCTTT
CDR3: CASSKEEGGRTEAFF

V: TRBV5-1
size: NA
D: NA
J: TRBJ2-6
DNA: TGCGCCAGCAGCTTGGTTCCGAGCTCTGGGGCCAACGTCCTGACTTTC
CDR3: CASSLVPSSGANVLTF

V: TRBV9
size: NA
D: TRBD2
J: TRBJ2-1
DNA: TGTGCCAGCAGCGTTAGCGGGAGTATCCACAATGAGCAGTTCTTC
CDR3: CASSVSGSIHNEQFF

V: TRBV19
size: NA
D: TRBD1
J: TRBJ1-2
DNA: TGTGCCAGTAGTACCCGGACAGGGACAGGGGGCTACACCTTC
CDR3: CASSTRTGTGGYTF

V: TRBV9
size: NA
D: TRBD1
J: TRBJ2-5
DNA: TGTGCCAGCAGCGCCCAAGACAGGGTTGCGACCCAGTACTTC
CDR3: CASSAQDRVATQYF

V: TRBV6-2/TRBV6-3
size: NA
D: TRBD2
J: TRBJ2-1
DNA: TGTGCCAGCAGTCTCACTAGCGGGGGGGTAAATGAGCAGTTCTTC
CDR3: CASSLTSGGVNEQFF

V: TRBV6-5
size: NA
D: NA
J: TRBJ1-4
DNA: TGTGCCGGCGGGGAGGGGGCAACTAATGAAAAACTGTTTTTT
CDR3: CAGGEGATNEKLFF

V: TRBV7-2
size: NA
D: TRBD2
J: TRBJ2-1
DNA: TGTGCCAGCAGCTTAGCCAGCGGGGTGTACAATGAGCAGTTCTTC
CDR3: CASSLASGVYNEQFF

V: TRBV10-3
size: NA
D: NA
J: TRBJ1-2
DNA: TGTGCCATCAGTTTTACAGTCTTTGGCTATGGCTACACCTTC
CDR3: CAISFTVFGYGYTF

V: TRBV2
size: NA
D: TRBD1
J: TRBJ2-1
DNA: TGTGCCAGCAGATCCGGGACAGGGTCGGTGAGCTCCTACAATGAGCAGTTCTTC
CDR3: CASRSGTGSVSSYNEQFF

V: TRBV18
size: NA
D: TRBD1
J: TRBJ2-7
DNA: TGTGCCAGCTCACTAGGGTACAGGGGGCTTTACTACGAGCAGTACTTC
CDR3: CASSLGYRGLYYEQYF

V: TRBV10-3
size: few
D: NA
J: TRBJ2-2
DNA: TGTGCCATCATGGACTCAGACACCGGGGAGCTGTTTTTT
CDR3: CAIMDSDTGELFF

V: TRBV7-9
size: NA
D: TRBD2
J: TRBJ2-3
DNA: TGTGCCAGCAGCCACTTTCTAGCGGGAACTATAGATACGCAGTATTTT
CDR3: CASSHFLAGTIDTQYF

V: TRBV10-3
size: NA
D: TRBD2
J: TRBJ2-3
DNA: TGTGCCATCAGTGAACGGGGGGGGTTCATAGATACGCAGTATTTT
CDR3: CAISERGGFIDTQYF

V: TRBV15
size: NA
D: NA
J: TRBJ1-1
DNA: TGTGCCACCAGCAGAGACCGAGGAACTGAAGCTTTCTTT
CDR3: CATSRDRGTEAFF

V: TRBV6-5
size: NA
D: TRBD1
J: TRBJ2-7
DNA: TGTGCCTGTTGGACAGGCTCCTACGAGCAGTACTTC
CDR3: CACWTGSYEQYF

V: TRBV5-6
size: NA
D: NA
J: TRBJ2-5
DNA: TGTGCCAGCAGCTTTTGGGCTGAAGAGACCCAGTACTTC
CDR3: CASSFWAEETQYF

V: TRBV2
size: NA
D: NA
J: TRBJ2-3
DNA: TGTGCCAGCAGTGCGGACTTCACAGATACGCAGTATTTT
CDR3: CASSADFTDTQYF

V: TRBV19
size: NA
D: TRBD2
J: TRBJ2-3
DNA: TGTGCCAGTAGTATACGACTAGCGGTGATCACAGATACGCAGTATTTT
CDR3: CASSIRLAVITDTQYF

V: TRBV11-3
size: NA
D: NA
J: TRBJ2-7
DNA: TGTGCCAGCAGCCCACCGACGGGGGTAGGCTTCGAGCAGTACTTC
CDR3: CASSPPTGVGFEQYF

V: TRBV6-5
size: NA
D: NA
J: TRBJ2-7
DNA: TGTGCCAGCAGTCTAGGCGGAAACGAGCAGTACTTC
CDR3: CASSLGGNEQYF

V: TRBV19
size: NA
D: NA
J: TRBJ1-5
DNA: TGTGCCACCGGAACAGGGATGGATCAGCCCCAGCATTTT
CDR3: CATGTGMDQPQHF

V: TRBV5-5
size: NA
D: TRBD2
J: TRBJ2-7
DNA: TGTGCCAGCAGCTTGAGGACTAGCAGTTACGAGCAGTACTTC
CDR3: CASSLRTSSYEQYF

V: TRBV7-9
size: NA
D: TRBD2
J: TRBJ2-5
DNA: TGTGCCAGCAGTTCTTCTAGCGGGAGGGCCAGCCAAGAGACCCAGTACTTC
CDR3: CASSSSSGRASQETQYF

V: TRBV19
size: NA
D: TRBD1
J: TRBJ1-5
DNA: TGTGCCAGTAGTATAGACCCCGAGGGGACAGGGGGTATCAATCAGCCCCAGCATTTT
CDR3: CASSIDPEGTGGINQPQHF

V: TRBV19
size: once
D: NA
J: TRBJ2-6
DNA: TGTGCCAGTAGTATTTCTCCCAGCTCTGGGGCCAACGTCCTGACTTTC
CDR3: CASSISPSSGANVLTF

V: TRBV19
size: NA
D: TRBD1
J: TRBJ2-7
DNA: TGTGCCAGTAGTATTTCCGGGACAGGGACCTACGAGCAGTACTTC
CDR3: CASSISGTGTYEQYF

V: TRBV6-2/TRBV6-3
size: NA
D: NA
J: TRBJ2-5
DNA: TGTGCCAGCAGTTACTCGATACTGTCGGCAGGCTACCAAGAGACCCAGTACTTC
CDR3: CASSYSILSAGYQETQYF

V: TRBV4-1
size: NA
D: NA
J: TRBJ2-7
DNA: TGCGCCAGCAGCTACCTCCGGGACTCATCCTACGAGCAGTACTTC
CDR3: CASSYLRDSSYEQYF

V: TRBV5-1
size: NA
D: TRBD2
J: TRBJ2-1
DNA: TGCGCCAGCAGCATTGGACAGCCCCGGGCTAGCGGGAGGGCCAATGAGCAGTTCTTC
CDR3: CASSIGQPRASGRANEQFF

V: TRBV19
size: once
D: TRBD1
J: TRBJ1-1
DNA: TGTGCCAGTAGTATAAGGGGACAGGGAGGAACTGAAGCTTTCTTT
CDR3: CASSIRGQGGTEAFF

V: TRBV9
size: once
D: TRBD2
J: TRBJ2-2
DNA: TGTGCCAGCAGCGTCTATATTCTAGGGACTAGCGGGAGTCGGGAGCTGTTTTTT
CDR3: CASSVYILGTSGSRELFF

V: TRBV7-2
size: NA
D: NA
J: TRBJ2-5
DNA: TGTGCCAGCAGCTTAGTGGGTGGGAGAGAAGAGACCCAGTACTTC
CDR3: CASSLVGGREETQYF

V: TRBV2
size: NA
D: NA
J: TRBJ1-3
DNA: TGTGCCAGCAGTCGGGAGTCGAACACCATATATTTT
CDR3: CASSRESNTIYF

V: TRBV7-2
size: NA
D: NA
J: TRBJ2-7
DNA: TGTGCCAGCAGCTCGGGACTCCTCCCCTACGAGCAGTACTTC
CDR3: CASSSGLLPYEQYF

V: TRBV9
size: NA
D: NA
J: TRBJ2-7
DNA: TGTGCCAGCAGCCCTCAAGTGGCTTACTACGAGCAGTACTTC
CDR3: CASSPQVAYYEQYF

V: TRBV28
size: NA
D: TRBD2
J: TRBJ2-5
DNA: TGTGCCAGCAGTTCAGGCCCGACTAGCATAGAGACCCAGTACTTC
CDR3: CASSSGPTSIETQYF

V: TRBV6-5
size: NA
D: NA
J: TRBJ1-6
DNA: TGTGCCAGCTTTCGGAGTGTTGATTCACCCCTCCACTTT
CDR3: CASFRSVDSPLHF

V: TRBV5-4
size: NA
D: NA
J: TRBJ2-7
DNA: TGTGCCAGCAGCTTGGAACTAGCATCCTACGAGCAGTACTTC
CDR3: CASSLELASYEQYF

V: TRBV19
size: NA
D: NA
J: TRBJ2-1
DNA: TGTGCCAGTAGTATGAGTAGCGCCAACAATGAGCAGTTCTTC
CDR3: CASSMSSANNEQFF

V: TRBV4-3
size: NA
D: NA
J: TRBJ2-3
DNA: TGCGCCAGCAGCCAGCTCCCCGGGACTAGCACAGATACGCAGTATTTT
CDR3: CASSQLPGTSTDTQYF

V: TRBV11-2
size: NA
D: TRBD1
J: TRBJ1-1
DNA: TGTGCCAGCAGCATTGACAGGGGTGGGAACACTGAAGCTTTCTTT
CDR3: CASSIDRGGNTEAFF

V: TRBV7-9
size: NA
D: TRBD1
J: TRBJ2-7
DNA: TGTGCCAGCAGCCTTGGGACAGTGTACGAGCAGTACTTC
CDR3: CASSLGTVYEQYF

V: TRBV9
size: NA
D: TRBD1
J: TRBJ1-6
DNA: TGTGCCAGCAGCAAACAGACAGGGGTTGGTTCACCCCTCCACTTT
CDR3: CASSKQTGVGSPLHF

V: TRBV6-6
size: NA
D: NA
J: TRBJ1-6
DNA: TGTGCCAGCTCGAGGGGGTTTAATTCACCCCTCCACTTT
CDR3: CASSRGFNSPLHF

V: TRBV6-5
size: NA
D: NA
J: TRBJ1-2
DNA: TGTGCCAGCAGGAATCCTGGCGGAGGCTACACCTTC
CDR3: CASRNPGGGYTF

V: TRBV5-4
size: NA
D: NA
J: TRBJ1-6
DNA: TGTGCCAGCTTTCAGGGGCCCAGCTCCTATAATTCACCCCTCCACTTT
CDR3: CASFQGPSSYNSPLHF

V: TRBV11-3
size: NA
D: TRBD2
J: TRBJ2-1
DNA: TGTGCCAGCAGCTTATTAGCGGGCCGGGGTGAGCAGTTCTTC
CDR3: CASSLLAGRGEQFF

V: TRBV6-5
size: NA
D: TRBD1
J: TRBJ1-1
DNA: TGTGCCAGCAGCCCAGGGGGCGAGAACACTGAAGCTTTCTTT
CDR3: CASSPGGENTEAFF